Listed here are 15 T cell receptor beta chains from one sample, sequenced in a study of shared clonotypes between healthy human individuals. The data were produced by immunoSEQ multiplex PCR, yet TCRdb's version contains in-frame clones alone and is incomplete. Of about 380,000 clones listed, 95% to 97% are singletons. What was sequenced was memory CD8+ T cells sorted from blood. The subset: CD45RO+ cells pooled with CCR7-negative TemRA cells. The receptors stem from a man younger than 45 in good health.

This sequence joins TRBV9 and TRBJ1-3; D perhaps matches TRBD1 (5 bases). Germline V gene data show CDR1 as SGDLS and CDR2 as YYNGEE. The CDR3 covers 14 residues. V was cut by 4 bases and J by 4 bases, with 12 bases left in between. Here the CDR3 DNA reads TGTGCCAGCAGCCCAGCGGCAGGGGGAAACACCATATATTTT. This codes for CASSPAAGGNTIYF.

The chain has TRBV28 and TRBJ2-3, with a tentative D call TRBD2 (6 bases). CDR1 is MDHEN and CDR2 is SYDVKM in the germline V gene. The CDR3 consists of 16 residues. With 3 bases removed from V and 1 base from J, the gap between germline ends came to 14 bases. CDR3 region: CASSFALAFGTDTQYF. CDR3 bases: TGTGCCAGCAGTTTTGCTCTAGCGTTTGGCACAGATACGCAGTATTTT.

The chain recombines TRBV28 with TRBJ2-7; either TRBD1 or TRBD2 may fit D (5 bases each). The CDR3 is 15 amino acids. Trimming left V 3 bases short and J 0 bases short, with 12 bases between. Germline CDR1 reads MDHEN; CDR2 reads SYDVKM. CDR3 amino acids: CASSFTPRGSYEQYF. In DNA form, the CDR3 reads TGTGCCAGCAGTTTTACCCCGAGGGGCTCCTACGAGCAGTACTTC.

The V call is TRBV29-1, the J call TRBJ2-7; no clear D gene. CDR1 and CDR2 (germline): SQVTM, ANQGSEA. V was pared by 4 bases and J by 0 bases, with 4 bases between. This CDR3 has 11 amino acids. In DNA, the CDR3 is TGCAGCGTTGGCAGCTCCTACGAGCAGTACTTC. Amino acid sequence: CSVGSSYEQYF.

The CDR3, as DNA: TGTGCCAGCAGTTATTCTAGCGGCCTTAACAATGAGCAGTTCTTC. It yields the protein CASSYSSGLNNEQFF. The chain recombines TRBV6-5 with TRBJ2-1; 7 positions match TRBD2. The CDR3 length is 15 residues. The J segment lost 5 bases and the V segment lost 3 bases, leaving 7 bases of the junction unmatched. Germline V gene lookup returns CDR1 MNHEY and CDR2 SVGAGI.

The J gene is TRBJ2-3, the V gene TRBV2; perhaps TRBD1 as D (6 bases). The germline V gene encodes CDR1 SNHLY and CDR2 FYNNEI. V shed 5 bases and J shed 2 bases, with 11 bases lying between them. CDR3 length: 14 amino acids. The chain's CDR3 is CASSPRGTTDTQYF. In DNA form, the CDR3 reads TGTGCCAGCAGTCCGAGGGGGACCACAGATACGCAGTATTTT. The whole variable domain, remainder taken from reference TRBV2 and TRBJ2-3, is EPEVTQTPSHQVTQMGQEVILRCVPISNHLYFYWYRQILGQKVEFLVSFYNNEISEKSEIFDDQFSVERPDGSNFTLKIRSTKLEDSAMYFCASSPRGTTDTQYFGPGTRLTVL.

Only one count was recorded for this clone. The chain uses TRBV19 and TRBJ2-3; 9 bases are shared with TRBD2. Trimming removed 0 bases from V and 4 bases from J; junction bases left unmatched: 11. This CDR3 has 18 residues. Germline CDR1 LNHDA, CDR2 SQIVND (reference sequence). The CDR3, as DNA: TGTGCCAGTAGTATAGATCATCCGGGACTAGCAATGCCAGATACGCAGTATTTT. Translated, it gives CASSIDHPGLAMPDTQYF.

In DNA form, the CDR3 reads TGCGCCAGCAGCGTCTTAGGGGAGGGCCGCGCAGATACGCAGTATTTT. Residues: CASSVLGEGRADTQYF. The chain employs TRBV5-1 and TRBJ2-3; 7 bases match TRBD2. The CDR3 consists of 16 residues. Losses at the gene ends were 4 bases for V and 4 bases for J; bases not matched to a gene: 12. The germline gives CDR1 SGHRS, CDR2 YFSETQ.

The chain carries TRBV7-8 and TRBJ2-7, with a possible D match to TRBD1 (6 bases). CDR3 length: 13 residues. Trimming removed 4 bases at V and 5 bases at J, with 12 bases between. CDR1 and CDR2 (germline): SGHVS, FQNEAQ. The CDR3 loop is CASSWEQGHEQYF. CDR3 coding DNA: TGTGCCAGCAGCTGGGAACAGGGACACGAGCAGTACTTC.

The rearrangement joins TRBV2 to TRBJ2-2; maybe TRBD2 (5 bases). Germline V gives CDR1 SNHLY, CDR2 FYNNEI. This CDR3 comprises 15 residues. The V gene lost 1 base and the J gene lost 6 bases, with 12 bases spanning the gap. The DNA of the CDR3 is TGTGCCAGCAGTGAAGATCGGGGAAGGGCCGGGGAGCTGTTTTTT. Its protein product is CASSEDRGRAGELFF.

The chain has TRBV5-1 and TRBJ2-3; no definite D call. Trimming removed 0 bases from V and 2 bases from J, with 7 bases in between. Germline V gives CDR1 SGHRS, CDR2 YFSETQ. There are 14 residues in the CDR3. The CDR3 loop reads CASSLEAVTDTQYF. The CDR3 DNA sequence: TGCGCCAGCAGCTTGGAAGCCGTCACAGATACGCAGTATTTT.

The chain has TRBV7-2 and TRBJ2-1, with 8 bases identical to TRBD2. Trimming removed 3 bases from V and 6 bases from J; junction bases left unmatched: 16. Germline V gene lookup returns CDR1 SGHTA and CDR2 FQGNSA. The CDR3 runs 18 residues. The CDR3 region is CASSFKGALAGAVNEQFF. The CDR3 region has the DNA TGTGCCAGCAGCTTTAAAGGGGCCCTAGCGGGCGCCGTCAATGAGCAGTTCTTC.

The CDR3 bases are TGTGCCAGCAGCCTAGACAGGGGTTCAGATACGCAGTATTTT. It encodes CASSLDRGSDTQYF. V and J are TRBV2 and TRBJ2-3; 8 bases are shared with TRBD1. From germline, CDR1 is SNHLY and CDR2 FYNNEI. The CDR3 is 14 residues long. Trimming cost V 6 bases and J 4 bases; bases outside gene matches: 6. Using reference TRBV2 and TRBJ2-3 for the parts outside the CDR3, the full variable domain is EPEVTQTPSHQVTQMGQEVILRCVPISNHLYFYWYRQILGQKVEFLVSFYNNEISEKSEIFDDQFSVERPDGSNFTLKIRSTKLEDSAMYFCASSLDRGSDTQYFGPGTRLTVL.

The chain combines TRBV6-1 with TRBJ2-7; maybe TRBD1 (6 bases). Germline V CDR1 and CDR2: MNHNS, SASEGT. This CDR3 has 14 amino acids. Between the trimmed V and J ends, which lost 8 bases and 0 bases, there was a span of 14 bases. The CDR3 DNA is TGTGCCAGCCTACGGACAGTAAGCTCCTACGAGCAGTACTTC. As protein: CASLRTVSSYEQYF.

The chain carries TRBV4-1 and TRBJ2-7, with 10 bases fitting TRBD2. CDR1 is MGHRA, CDR2 YSYEKL, per germline. This CDR3 contains 15 residues. V gave up 4 bases and J gave up 4 bases; unmatched junction bases: 7. CDR3 DNA: TGCGCCAGCAGCCCCCTAGCGGGAGATCTATACGAGCAGTACTTC. Protein: CASSPLAGDLYEQYF.